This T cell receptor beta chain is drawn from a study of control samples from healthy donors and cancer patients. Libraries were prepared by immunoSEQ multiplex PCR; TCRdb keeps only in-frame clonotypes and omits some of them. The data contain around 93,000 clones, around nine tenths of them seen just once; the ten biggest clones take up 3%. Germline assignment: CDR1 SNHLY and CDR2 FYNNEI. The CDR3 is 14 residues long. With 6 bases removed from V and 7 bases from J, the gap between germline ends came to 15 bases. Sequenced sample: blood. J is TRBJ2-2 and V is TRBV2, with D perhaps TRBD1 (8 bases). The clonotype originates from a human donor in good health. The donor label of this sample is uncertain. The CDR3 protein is CASSRTGRVGELFF. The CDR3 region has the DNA TGTGCCAGCAGCCGGACAGGGAGGGTCGGGGAGCTGTTTTTT.